The 21 T cell receptor beta chains listed next were all sequenced from one sample in a study of cytomegalovirus exposure and HLA in healthy donors. Researchers ran the PCR with 60 Vbeta and 13 Jbeta primers. TCRdb's copy holds only in-frame clones and misses some; the assay was immunoSEQ multiplex PCR. The sample has 100,000 or so clones; about 77% are singletons. Sequencing used PBMCs. The receptors derive from a woman between 40 and 50 years old in good health and CMV-seronegative.

The chain carries TRBV5-4 and TRBJ1-1, with 8 nucleotides matching TRBD1. The CDR3 runs to 13 residues. Trimming removed 4 bases from V and 5 bases from J; junction bases left unmatched: 4. Germline lookup yields CDR1 SGHNT and CDR2 YYREEE (reference sequence). As DNA, the CDR3 is TGTGCCAGCAGCGACAGGGGAGGGACTGAAGCTTTCTTT. Residues: CASSDRGGTEAFF.

The rearrangement joins TRBV30 to TRBJ1-5; D is ambiguous. The germline CDR1 and CDR2 sequences are GTSNPN and SVGIG (reference sequence). V was cut by 0 bases and J by 0 bases, with 9 bases left in between. The CDR3 totals 15 residues. The CDR3 reads CAWSVTGSSNQPQHF. The CDR3 region has the DNA TGTGCCTGGAGTGTAACGGGTAGTAGCAATCAGCCCCAGCATTTT.

This clone was recorded once. The chain uses TRBV21-1 and TRBJ2-7; the table gives TRBD2 as D, unverified against the DNA. TRBV21-1 counts as a pseudogene. CDR3 length: 14 amino acids. Written as DNA, the CDR3 is TGTGCCAGCAGCAAAGAGGAGAACTTTGCCGAGCAGTACTTC. Amino acids: CASSKEENFAEQYF.

This chain uses TRBV7-9 with TRBJ2-3, with a weak D call TRBD2 (7 bases). Per germline, CDR1 SEHNR and CDR2 FQNEAQ (reference sequence). The germline V and J ends were trimmed by 1 base and 2 bases, with 10 bases remaining between them. This CDR3 has 15 residues. In DNA, the CDR3 is TGTGCCAGCAGCTTAGGGGGGGGCACCACAGATACGCAGTATTTT. As protein: CASSLGGGTTDTQYF.

This chain connects TRBV4-3 to TRBJ1-2; TRBD1 agrees at 9 bases. CDR1 LGHNA and CDR2 YSLEER come from the germline V gene. V trimming: 4 bases; J trimming: 4 bases; junction bases outside the gene matches: 16. CDR3 length: 18 residues. As DNA, the CDR3 is TGCGCCAGCAGCCGAGCAACAGGGGGCTATTCCGGGTCCTATGGCTACACCTTC. Translation: CASSRATGGYSGSYGYTF.

This clone was seen only once. The chain couples TRBV4-3 to TRBJ2-7; 7 positions agree with TRBD1. The germline gives CDR1 LGHNA, CDR2 YSLEER. The CDR3 has 15 amino acids. J lost 4 bases, V lost 1 base, and 7 bases had no gene match. The CDR3 loop reads CASSQGRQGWYEQYF. The CDR3 coding sequence is TGCGCCAGCAGCCAAGGCCGACAGGGTTGGTACGAGCAGTACTTC.

This chain uses TRBV5-1 with TRBJ1-1; TRBD1 might be the D (6 bases). CDR1 and CDR2 (germline): SGHRS, YFSETQ. The CDR3 has 18 residues. V lost 4 bases to trimming and J lost 0 bases, with 22 bases between them. Here the CDR3 DNA reads TGCGCCAGCAGCGTACTGGACAGTTTCTCAAATATGAACACTGAAGCTTTCTTT. Protein: CASSVLDSFSNMNTEAFF.

The gene calls are TRBV2 and TRBJ1-3, with D tentatively TRBD1 (5 bases). Trimming took 7 bases from V and 0 from J, leaving 10 bases between them. This CDR3 has 14 amino acids. From germline, CDR1 is SNHLY and CDR2 FYNNEI. CDR3: CASMKGSSGNTIYF. The DNA for the CDR3 is TGTGCCAGCATGAAGGGGTCCTCTGGAAACACCATATATTTT.

V is TRBV2 and J is TRBJ2-1; TRBD1 matches at 10 bases. The J segment lost 9 bases and the V segment lost 4 bases, leaving 6 bases of the junction unmatched. The germline V gene has CDR1 SNHLY and CDR2 FYNNEI. The CDR3 loop spans 14 amino acids. CDR3 nucleotide sequence: TGTGCCAGCAGTGCCGGGACAGGGGTTAGTGAGCAGTTCTTC. Its translation: CASSAGTGVSEQFF.

The chain combines TRBV13 with TRBJ1-1; TRBD1 matches at 7 bases. V was pared by 1 base and J by 3 bases, with 8 bases of the junction left unmatched. Germline V CDR1 and CDR2: PRHDT, FYEKMQ (reference sequence). This CDR3 has 16 amino acids. The DNA of the CDR3 is TGTGCCAGCAGCTTAGAGACAGGGTTTGTGGACACTGAAGCTTTCTTT. Protein product: CASSLETGFVDTEAFF.

The chain joins TRBV5-4 to TRBJ1-1; D may be TRBD1 (5 bases). This CDR3 has 11 residues. Trimming left V 6 bases short and J 11 bases short, with 14 bases between. Germline V gives CDR1 SGHNT, CDR2 YYREEE (reference sequence). The CDR3 DNA is TGTGCCAGCACAGGAGGGGCTCGGGCTTTCTTT. It codes for CASTGGARAFF.

The rearrangement uses TRBV7-9 and TRBJ2-5, with 7 positions matching TRBD1. The length of the CDR3 is 14 residues. With V trimmed by 7 bases and J by 0 bases, 5 bases remained unmatched. Looked up from germline, CDR1 is SEHNR and CDR2 is FQNEAQ (reference sequence). The CDR3 DNA follows: TGTGCCAGCAACCTGGGACAGAACCAAGAGACCCAGTACTTC. It is translated as CASNLGQNQETQYF.

In this sample, this clone turned up a few times. CDR3 nucleotides: TGTGCCAGCAGCTTACACTCCGAGGACAATGAGCAGTTCTTC. Translation gives CASSLHSEDNEQFF. The chain has TRBV11-3 and TRBJ2-1; D is unresolved. Between the trimmed V and J ends, which lost 2 bases and 5 bases, there was a span of 10 bases. The CDR3 has 14 residues. Germline values: CDR1 SGHNT, CDR2 YENEEA.

This chain joins TRBV9 and TRBJ1-4; TRBD1 might be the D (6 bases). This CDR3 has 16 amino acids. With 3 bases removed from V and 11 bases from J, the gap between germline ends came to 23 bases. Germline loops: CDR1 SGDLS, CDR2 YYNGEE. CDR3 loop: CASSAAGGSGADKLFF. DNA for the CDR3: TGTGCCAGCAGCGCTGCTGGGGGTTCAGGGGCAGACAAACTGTTTTTT.

This sequence joins TRBV30 and TRBJ2-7; 7 bases are shared with TRBD1. CDR3 length: 16 residues. V dropped 0 bases and J dropped 3; count of bases not matched to a gene: 11. CDR1 is GTSNPN, CDR2 SVGIG, per germline (reference sequence). CDR3 sequence reads: CAWSVLPTGTGYEQYF. The CDR3 DNA is TGTGCCTGGAGTGTTCTCCCGACAGGGACCGGCTACGAGCAGTACTTC.

As for this clone: Other DNA sequences in this sample translate to the same CDR3. The genes are TRBV5-4 and TRBJ2-3; perhaps TRBD1 as D (5 bases). V was pared by 3 bases and J by 0 bases, with 11 bases between. The CDR3 extends over 15 amino acids. Germline loops: CDR1 SGHNT, CDR2 YYREEE (reference sequence). This CDR3 is CASSSDRGSTDTQYF. In nucleotides, the CDR3 is TGTGCCAGCAGCTCAGACAGAGGTAGCACAGATACGCAGTATTTT.

V gene TRBV6-1 combines with J gene TRBJ1-1; TRBD1 aligns across 9 bases. This CDR3 spans 14 amino acids. Germline V gene sequence: CDR1 MNHNS, CDR2 SASEGT. V lost 4 bases, J lost 3 bases, and 3 bases stayed unmatched. The CDR3 is CASSGGTGYTEAFF. The CDR3 DNA reads as TGTGCCAGCAGTGGTGGGACAGGGTACACTGAAGCTTTCTTT.

The rearrangement joins TRBV18 to TRBJ2-2; D not certain. The germline V gene has CDR1 KGHSH and CDR2 LQKENI. Trimming took 3 bases from V and 1 from J, leaving 9 bases between them. The CDR3 is 15 residues long. The CDR3 reads CASSPNYGNTGELFF. CDR3 in DNA: TGTGCCAGCTCACCTAACTACGGGAACACCGGGGAGCTGTTTTTT.

CDR3 region: CASSVGGAYNEQFF. In nucleotides, the CDR3 is TGCGCCAGCAGCGTCGGGGGGGCATACAATGAGCAGTTCTTC. The chain combines TRBV4-1 with TRBJ2-1, with TRBD2 matching 8 bases. The V gene end was trimmed by 5 bases and the J gene end by 4 bases; junction bases not matched to a gene: 4. Germline-derived CDR1 and CDR2 are MGHRA and YSYEKL. This CDR3 has 14 residues.

The chain employs TRBV28 and TRBJ2-7; a weak D match, TRBD1 (8 bases). The CDR3 is 14 residues long. The V end lost 5 bases, the J end lost 3 bases, and 14 bases lay between the germline ends. Germline values: CDR1 MDHEN, CDR2 SYDVKM. CDR3 residues: CASSNRGGYYEQYF. The CDR3 region has the DNA TGTGCCAGCAGTAACAGGGGGGGATACTACGAGCAGTACTTC.

The chain joins TRBV15 to TRBJ2-2, with TRBD1 matching over 9 bases. CDR1 LNHNV and CDR2 YYDKDF come from the germline V gene (reference sequence). This CDR3 has 16 residues. V lost 5 bases to trimming and J lost 0 bases; unmatched junction nucleotides: 4. Here the CDR3 DNA reads TGTGCCACCAGCCGACAGGGGGGAGCGAACACCGGGGAGCTGTTTTTT. It is translated as CATSRQGGANTGELFF. Looking up the rest from reference TRBV15 and TRBJ2-2 gives the full variable domain: DAMVIQNPRYQVTQFGKPVTLSCSQTLNHNVMYWYQQKSSQAPKLLFHYYDKDFNNEADTPDNFQSRRPNTSFCFLDIRSPGLGDTAMYLCATSRQGGANTGELFFGEGSRLTVL.